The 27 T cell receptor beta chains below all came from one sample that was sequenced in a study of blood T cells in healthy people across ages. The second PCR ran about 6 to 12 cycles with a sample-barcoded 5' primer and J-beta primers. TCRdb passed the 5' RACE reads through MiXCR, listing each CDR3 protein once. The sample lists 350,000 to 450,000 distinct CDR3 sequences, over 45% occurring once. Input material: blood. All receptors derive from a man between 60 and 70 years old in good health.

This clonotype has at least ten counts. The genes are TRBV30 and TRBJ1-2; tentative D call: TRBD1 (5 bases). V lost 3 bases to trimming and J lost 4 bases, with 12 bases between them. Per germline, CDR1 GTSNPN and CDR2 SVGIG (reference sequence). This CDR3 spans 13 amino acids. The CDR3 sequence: CAWRRRGGYGYTF. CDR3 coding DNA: TGTGCCTGGAGGCGCCGTGGGGGCTATGGCTACACCTTC.

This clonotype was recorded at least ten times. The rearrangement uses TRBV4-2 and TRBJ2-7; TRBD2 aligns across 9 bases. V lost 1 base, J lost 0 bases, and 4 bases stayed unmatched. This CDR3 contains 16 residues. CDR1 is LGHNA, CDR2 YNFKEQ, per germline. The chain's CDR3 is CASSQASGRFSYEQYF. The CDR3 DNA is TGTGCCAGCAGCCAAGCGAGCGGGAGGTTCTCCTACGAGCAGTACTTC.

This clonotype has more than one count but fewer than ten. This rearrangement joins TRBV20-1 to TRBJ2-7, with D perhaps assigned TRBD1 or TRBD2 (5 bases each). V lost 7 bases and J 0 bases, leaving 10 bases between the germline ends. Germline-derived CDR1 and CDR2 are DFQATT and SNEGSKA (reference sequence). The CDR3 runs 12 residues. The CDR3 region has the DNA TGCAGTGTCCCCGGGGCCTCCTACGAGCAGTACTTC. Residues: CSVPGASYEQYF.

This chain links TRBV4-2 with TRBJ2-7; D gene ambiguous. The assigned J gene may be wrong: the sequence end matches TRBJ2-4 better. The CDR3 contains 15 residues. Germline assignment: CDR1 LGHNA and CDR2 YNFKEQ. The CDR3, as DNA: TGTGCCAGCAGCCGTGGGGTCGGAGATGGGGACATTCAGTACTTC. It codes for CASSRGVGDGDIQYF.

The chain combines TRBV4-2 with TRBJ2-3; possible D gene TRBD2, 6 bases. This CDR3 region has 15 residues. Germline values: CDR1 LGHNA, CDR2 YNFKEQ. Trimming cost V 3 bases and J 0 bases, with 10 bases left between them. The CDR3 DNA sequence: TGTGCCAGCAGCCAGGACTACACAAGCACAGATACGCAGTATTTT. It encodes CASSQDYTSTDTQYF.

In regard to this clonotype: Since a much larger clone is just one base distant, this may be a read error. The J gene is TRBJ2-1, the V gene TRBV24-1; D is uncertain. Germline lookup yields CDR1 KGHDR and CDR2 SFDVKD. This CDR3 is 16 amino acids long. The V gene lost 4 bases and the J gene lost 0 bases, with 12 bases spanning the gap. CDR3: CATSDSGAGSYNEQFF. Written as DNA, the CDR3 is TGTGCCACCAGTGACTCGGGCGCAGGCTCCTACAATGAGCAGTTCTTC.

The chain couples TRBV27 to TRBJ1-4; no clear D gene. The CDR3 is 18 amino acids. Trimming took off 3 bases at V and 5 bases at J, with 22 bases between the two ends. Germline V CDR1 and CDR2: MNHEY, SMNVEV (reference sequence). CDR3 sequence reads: CASSFGYSSGPQNEKLFF. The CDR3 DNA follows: TGTGCCAGCAGTTTTGGCTACTCGTCGGGCCCTCAGAATGAAAAACTGTTTTTT.

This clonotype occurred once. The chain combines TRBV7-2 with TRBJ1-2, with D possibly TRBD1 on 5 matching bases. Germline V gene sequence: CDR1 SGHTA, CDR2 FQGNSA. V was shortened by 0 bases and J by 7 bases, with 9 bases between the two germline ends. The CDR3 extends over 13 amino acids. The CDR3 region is CASSLARVGGYTF. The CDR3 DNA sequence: TGTGCCAGCAGCTTAGCCAGGGTAGGTGGCTACACCTTC.

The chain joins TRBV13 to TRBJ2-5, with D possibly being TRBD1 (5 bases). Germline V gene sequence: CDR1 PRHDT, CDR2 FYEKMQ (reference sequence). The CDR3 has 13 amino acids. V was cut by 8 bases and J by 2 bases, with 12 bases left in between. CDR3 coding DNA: TGTGCCAGCCGTGGGGCCCCGCAAGAGACCCAGTACTTC. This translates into CASRGAPQETQYF.

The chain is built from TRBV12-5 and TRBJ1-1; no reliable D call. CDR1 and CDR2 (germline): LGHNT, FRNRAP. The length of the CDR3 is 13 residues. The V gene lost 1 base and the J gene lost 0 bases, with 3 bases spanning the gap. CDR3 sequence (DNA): TGTGCTAGTGGTTTGGGGCTGAACACTGAAGCTTTCTTT. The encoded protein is CASGLGLNTEAFF. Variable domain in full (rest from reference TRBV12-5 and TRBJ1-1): DARVTQTPRHKVTEMGQEVTMRCQPILGHNTVFWYRQTMMQGLELLAYFRNRAPLDDSGMPKDRFSAEMPDATLATLKIQPSEPRDSAVYFCASGLGLNTEAFFGQGTRLTVV.

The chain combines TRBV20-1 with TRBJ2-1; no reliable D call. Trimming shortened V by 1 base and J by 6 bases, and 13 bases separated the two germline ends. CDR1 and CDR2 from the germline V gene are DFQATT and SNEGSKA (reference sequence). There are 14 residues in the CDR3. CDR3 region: CSARAPSRLNEQFF. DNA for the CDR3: TGCAGTGCTAGAGCCCCGAGTCGGCTCAATGAGCAGTTCTTC.

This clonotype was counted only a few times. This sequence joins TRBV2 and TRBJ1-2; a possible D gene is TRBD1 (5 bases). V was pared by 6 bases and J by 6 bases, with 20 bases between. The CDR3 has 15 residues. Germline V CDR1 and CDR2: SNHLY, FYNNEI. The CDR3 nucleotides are TGTGCCAGCAGCCCCTTTAGGGGCTCCCCGAATGGCTACACCTTC. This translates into CASSPFRGSPNGYTF.

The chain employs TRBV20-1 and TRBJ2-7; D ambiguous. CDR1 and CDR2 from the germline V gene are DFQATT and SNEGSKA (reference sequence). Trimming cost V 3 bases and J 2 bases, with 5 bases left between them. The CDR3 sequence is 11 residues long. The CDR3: CSASGPYEQYF. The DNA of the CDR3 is TGCAGTGCTAGCGGGCCCTACGAGCAGTACTTC.

CDR3 sequence reads: CASSSRRTTNYNEQFF. CDR3 sequence (DNA): TGTGCCAGCAGCTCCCGAAGGACCACAAACTACAATGAGCAGTTCTTC. V is TRBV7-9 and J is TRBJ2-1; D is undetermined. Germline V gives CDR1 SEHNR, CDR2 FQNEAQ (reference sequence). CDR3 length: 16 residues. The germline V and J ends were trimmed by 4 bases and 3 bases, with 16 bases remaining between them.

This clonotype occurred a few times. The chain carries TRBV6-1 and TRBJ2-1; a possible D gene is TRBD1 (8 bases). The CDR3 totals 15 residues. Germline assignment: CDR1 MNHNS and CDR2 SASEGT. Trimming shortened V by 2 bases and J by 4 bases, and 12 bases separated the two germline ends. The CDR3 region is CASSENRGGYNEQFF. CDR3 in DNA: TGTGCCAGCAGTGAAAACAGGGGGGGGTACAATGAGCAGTTCTTC.

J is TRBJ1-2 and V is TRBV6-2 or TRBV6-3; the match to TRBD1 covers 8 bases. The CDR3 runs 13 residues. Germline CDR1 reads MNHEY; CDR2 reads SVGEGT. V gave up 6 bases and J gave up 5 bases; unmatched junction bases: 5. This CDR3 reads CASRLQGGYGYTF. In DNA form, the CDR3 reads TGTGCCAGCAGACTACAGGGGGGATATGGCTACACCTTC.

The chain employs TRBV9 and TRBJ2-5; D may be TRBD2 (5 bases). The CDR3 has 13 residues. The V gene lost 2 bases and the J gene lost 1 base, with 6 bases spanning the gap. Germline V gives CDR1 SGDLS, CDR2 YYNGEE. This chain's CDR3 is CASSVGLQETQYF. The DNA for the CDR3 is TGTGCCAGCAGCGTTGGACTCCAAGAGACCCAGTACTTC.

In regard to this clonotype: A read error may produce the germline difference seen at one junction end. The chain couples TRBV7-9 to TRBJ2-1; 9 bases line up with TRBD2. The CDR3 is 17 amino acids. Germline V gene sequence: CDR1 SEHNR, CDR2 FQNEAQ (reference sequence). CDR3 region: CASSPGEREATYNGQFF. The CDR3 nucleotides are TGTGCCAGCAGCCCCGGGGAGCGGGAGGCCACCTACAATGGGCAGTTCTTC.

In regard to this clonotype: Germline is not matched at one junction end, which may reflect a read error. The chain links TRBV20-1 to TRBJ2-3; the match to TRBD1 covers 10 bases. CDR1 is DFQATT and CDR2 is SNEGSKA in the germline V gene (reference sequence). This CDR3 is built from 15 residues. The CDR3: CSARDRGRGTDTQYF. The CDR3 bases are TGCAGTGCTCGAGACAGGGGGCGCGGTACAGATACGCAGTATTTT.

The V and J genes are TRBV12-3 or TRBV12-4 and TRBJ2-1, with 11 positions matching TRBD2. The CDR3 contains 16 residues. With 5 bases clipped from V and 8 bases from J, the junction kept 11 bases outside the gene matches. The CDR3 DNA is TGTGCCAGCAGTCCCTTAGCGGGAGGGTCTCTGGATGAGCAGTTCTTC. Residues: CASSPLAGGSLDEQFF.

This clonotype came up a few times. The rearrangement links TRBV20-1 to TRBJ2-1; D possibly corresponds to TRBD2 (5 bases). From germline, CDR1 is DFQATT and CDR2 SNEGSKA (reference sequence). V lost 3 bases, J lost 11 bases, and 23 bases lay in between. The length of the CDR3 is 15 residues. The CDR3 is CSARLLAGGLEKQFF. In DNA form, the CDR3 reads TGCAGTGCTAGGTTACTGGCAGGCGGACTCGAGAAGCAGTTCTTC.

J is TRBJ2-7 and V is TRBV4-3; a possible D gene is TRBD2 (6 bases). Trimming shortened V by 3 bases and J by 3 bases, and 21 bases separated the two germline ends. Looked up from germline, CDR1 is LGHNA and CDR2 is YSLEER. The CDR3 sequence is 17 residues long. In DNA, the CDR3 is TGCGCCAGCAGCCATGGGAGGTGGGGTAGCGGCTTCTACGAGCAGTACTTC. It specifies CASSHGRWGSGFYEQYF.

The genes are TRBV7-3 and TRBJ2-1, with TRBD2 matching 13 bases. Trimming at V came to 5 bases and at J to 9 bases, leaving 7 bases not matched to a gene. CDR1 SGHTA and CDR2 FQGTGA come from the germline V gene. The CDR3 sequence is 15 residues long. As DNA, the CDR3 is TGTGCCAGCAGCCCCACTAGCGGGAGGGCGGGTGAGCAGTTCTTC. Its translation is CASSPTSGRAGEQFF.

CDR3 amino acids: CSVKRDMANEKLFF. Here the CDR3 DNA reads TGCAGCGTAAAAAGGGATATGGCTAATGAAAAACTGTTTTTT. V usage is TRBV29-1 and J usage is TRBJ1-4; D gene uncertain. V was pared by 6 bases and J by 3 bases, with 14 bases between. Germline CDR1 and CDR2: SQVTM and ANQGSEA. The CDR3 has 14 amino acids.

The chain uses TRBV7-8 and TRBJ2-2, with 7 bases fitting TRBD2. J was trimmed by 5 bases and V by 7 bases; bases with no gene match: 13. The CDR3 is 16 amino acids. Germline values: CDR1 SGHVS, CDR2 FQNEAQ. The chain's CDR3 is CASTIPAGTRTGELFF. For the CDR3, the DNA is TGTGCCAGCACCATTCCAGCGGGGACGAGGACCGGGGAGCTGTTTTTT.

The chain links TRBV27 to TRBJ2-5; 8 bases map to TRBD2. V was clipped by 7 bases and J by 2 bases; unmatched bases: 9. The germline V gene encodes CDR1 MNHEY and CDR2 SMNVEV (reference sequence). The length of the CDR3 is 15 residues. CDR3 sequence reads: CASKTVLAAQETQYF. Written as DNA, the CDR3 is TGTGCCAGCAAGACGGTACTAGCGGCACAAGAGACCCAGTACTTC.

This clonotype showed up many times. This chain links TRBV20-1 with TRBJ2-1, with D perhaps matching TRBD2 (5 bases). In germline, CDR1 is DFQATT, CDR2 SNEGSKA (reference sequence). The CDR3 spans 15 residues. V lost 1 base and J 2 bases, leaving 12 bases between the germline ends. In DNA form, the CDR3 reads TGCAGTGCTAGAGCGGAGGCTAGCCCCTACAATGAGCAGTTCTTC. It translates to CSARAEASPYNEQFF.